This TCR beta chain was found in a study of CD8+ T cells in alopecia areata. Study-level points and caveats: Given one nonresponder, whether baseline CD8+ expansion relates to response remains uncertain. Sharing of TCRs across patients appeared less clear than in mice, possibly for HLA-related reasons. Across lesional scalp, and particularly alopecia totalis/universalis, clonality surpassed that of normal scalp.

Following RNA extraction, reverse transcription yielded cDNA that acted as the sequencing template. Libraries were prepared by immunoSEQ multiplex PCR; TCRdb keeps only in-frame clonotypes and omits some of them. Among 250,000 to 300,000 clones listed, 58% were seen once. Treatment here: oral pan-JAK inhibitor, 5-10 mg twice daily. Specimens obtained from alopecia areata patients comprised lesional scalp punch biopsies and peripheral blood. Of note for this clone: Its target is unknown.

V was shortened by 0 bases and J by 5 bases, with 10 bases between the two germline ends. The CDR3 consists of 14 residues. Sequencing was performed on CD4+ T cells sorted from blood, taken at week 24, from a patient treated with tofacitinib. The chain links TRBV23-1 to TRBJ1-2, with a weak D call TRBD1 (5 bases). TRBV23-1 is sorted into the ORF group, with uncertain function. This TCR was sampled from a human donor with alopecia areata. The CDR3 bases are TGCGCCAGCAGTCAATCAGGCAGGGTGTATGGCTACACCTTC. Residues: CASSQSGRVYGYTF.